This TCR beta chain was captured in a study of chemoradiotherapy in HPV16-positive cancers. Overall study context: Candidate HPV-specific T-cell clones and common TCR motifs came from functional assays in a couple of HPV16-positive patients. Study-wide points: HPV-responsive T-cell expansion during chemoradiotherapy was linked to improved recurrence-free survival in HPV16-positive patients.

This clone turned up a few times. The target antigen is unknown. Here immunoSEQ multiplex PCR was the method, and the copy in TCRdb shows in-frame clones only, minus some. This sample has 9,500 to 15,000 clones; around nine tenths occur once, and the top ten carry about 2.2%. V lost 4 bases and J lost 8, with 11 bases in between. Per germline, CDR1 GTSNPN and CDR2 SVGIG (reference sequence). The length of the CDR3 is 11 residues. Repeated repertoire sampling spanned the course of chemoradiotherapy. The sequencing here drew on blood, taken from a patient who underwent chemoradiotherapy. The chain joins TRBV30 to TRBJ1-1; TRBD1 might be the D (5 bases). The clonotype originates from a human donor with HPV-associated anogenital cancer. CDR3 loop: CAWTLTGEAFF. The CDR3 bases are TGTGCCTGGACCCTAACAGGCGAAGCTTTCTTT. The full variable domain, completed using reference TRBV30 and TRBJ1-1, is SQTIHQWPATLVQPVGSPLSLECTVEGTSNPNLYWYRQAAGRGLQLLFYSVGIGQISSEVPQNLSASRPQDRQFILSSKKLLLSDSGFYLCAWTLTGEAFFGQGTRLTVV.